These 2 T cell receptor beta chains came from one sample sequenced in a study of OX40 agonist ivuxolimab in advanced cancers. Sequenced by immunoSEQ multiplex PCR; TCRdb stores in-frame clones only, minus some. This sample has around 35,000 clones, with 78% found just once. The input for sequencing was CD4+ or CD8+ T cells sorted from blood, taken in a trial of the OX40 agonist ivuxolimab. The origin of the receptors is an adult with an advanced solid tumor such as melanoma, head and neck, liver or kidney cancer.

The genes are TRBV7-3 and TRBJ2-2, with D perhaps TRBD1 (6 bases). The CDR3 runs to 17 residues. Trimming took 5 bases from V and 5 from J, leaving 21 bases between them. Germline lookup yields CDR1 SGHTA and CDR2 FQGTGA. The CDR3 region is CASSPQLLGALTGELFF. CDR3 coding DNA: TGTGCCAGCAGCCCCCAGTTGTTGGGGGCGCTGACCGGGGAGCTGTTTTTT. The full variable domain, its missing parts supplied by reference TRBV7-3 and TRBJ2-2, is GAGVSQTPSNKVTEKGKYVELRCDPISGHTALYWYRQSLGQGPEFLIYFQGTGAADDSGLPNDRFFAVRPEGSVSTLKIQRTERGDSAVYLCASSPQLLGALTGELFFGEGSRLTVL.

This sequence joins TRBV2 and TRBJ2-4; 8 nucleotides align to TRBD2. The CDR3 runs 15 residues. The germline V gene encodes CDR1 SNHLY and CDR2 FYNNEI. Unmatched junction bases numbered 9, after V lost 6 bases and J lost 5 bases. The CDR3 sequence: CASRRLLAVENIQYF. DNA of the CDR3: TGTGCCAGCAGACGGCTACTAGCGGTAGAAAACATTCAGTACTTC. The full variable domain, its missing parts supplied by reference TRBV2 and TRBJ2-4, is EPEVTQTPSHQVTQMGQEVILRCVPISNHLYFYWYRQILGQKVEFLVSFYNNEISEKSEIFDDQFSVERPDGSNFTLKIRSTKLEDSAMYFCASRRLLAVENIQYFGAGTRLSVL.